This record concerns one TCR beta chain sequence. The data originate from a study of blood T cell repertoires in COVID-19. Across the whole study: Specimens from acute and convalescent COVID-19 originated in the United States, Italy and Spain.

Libraries were prepared by immunoSEQ multiplex PCR; TCRdb keeps only in-frame clonotypes and omits some of them. The table lists roughly 140,000 clones, roughly 84% of them singletons. Seattle patients were enrolled during active infection and followed longitudinally. Germline loops: CDR1 SGHNT, CDR2 YYREEE (reference sequence). This CDR3 is 14 amino acids long. With 4 bases clipped from V and 6 bases from J, the junction kept 4 bases outside the gene matches. The receptor was derived from a woman aged 55 to 70 with COVID-19, enrolled during active disease. The sequenced sample consisted of peripheral blood. The rearrangement joins TRBV5-4 to TRBJ2-2; 9 positions match TRBD1. CDR3 protein: CASSKGTGSGELFF. CDR3 bases: TGTGCCAGCAGCAAAGGGACAGGGTCCGGGGAGCTGTTTTTT.